These 5 T cell receptor beta chains were all obtained from the same sample, sequenced in a study of control samples from healthy donors and cancer patients. The method was immunoSEQ multiplex PCR; TCRdb's version includes in-frame clones alone and lacks a portion of them. Of 150,000 to 200,000 clones listed, roughly 90% were seen once; the top ten hold 0.65% to 0.75%. The sample taken for sequencing was blood. The receptors here all came from a woman aged 25 to 45 in good health.

This chain links TRBV11-1 with TRBJ2-1; 7 bases line up with TRBD2. There are 14 residues in the CDR3. Germline CDR1 reads SGHAT; CDR2 reads FQDESV (reference sequence). V shed 5 bases and J 8 bases; nucleotides not matched to a gene: 9. This CDR3 is CASSPWTRGYEQFF. CDR3 DNA: TGTGCCAGCAGCCCGTGGACTAGGGGCTATGAGCAGTTCTTC.

V gene TRBV7-9 combines with J gene TRBJ2-1; 7 nucleotides align to TRBD2. This CDR3 is 16 amino acids long. Germline trimming cut 5 bases from V and 3 bases from J; bases unmatched to any gene: 10. Germline lookup yields CDR1 SEHNR and CDR2 FQNEAQ (reference sequence). The CDR3 region has the DNA TGTGCCAGCAGCGTTGGTGGGACTACTATCTACAATGAGCAGTTCTTC. Its translation: CASSVGGTTIYNEQFF.

The chain is built from TRBV19 and TRBJ1-5, with TRBD1 identical over 9 bases. The CDR3 is 16 residues long. J was trimmed by 0 bases and V by 8 bases; bases with no gene match: 8. Germline CDR1 LNHDA, CDR2 SQIVND (reference sequence). Written as DNA, the CDR3 is TGTGCCAGTCGGGACAGGGAATACTATAGCAATCAGCCCCAGCATTTT. Its translation: CASRDREYYSNQPQHF.

This chain joins TRBV11-3 and TRBJ2-2; 12 bases are a match to TRBD2. The germline CDR1 and CDR2 sequences are SGHNT and YENEEA. The CDR3 runs to 16 residues. V shed 5 bases, J shed 5 bases, and the junction held 6 bases outside the gene matches. As DNA, the CDR3 is TGTGCCAGCAGCCAAGAACTAGCGGGAGGTACCGGGGAGCTGTTTTTT. This sequence encodes CASSQELAGGTGELFF.

This chain connects TRBV6-5 to TRBJ1-5; D uncertain. Trimming took 10 bases from V and 3 from J, leaving 16 bases between them. Germline CDR1 MNHEY, CDR2 SVGAGI. The length of the CDR3 is 14 residues. The CDR3 region is CATLQQALNQPQHF. For the CDR3, the DNA is TGTGCCACCCTCCAGCAGGCTCTCAATCAGCCCCAGCATTTT.